The present T cell receptor delta chain was sequenced within a study of gamma-delta T cells after stem cell transplantation. TCRdb re-called the RT-PCR reads via CATT. The sample lists 2,000 or so delta-chain clones, approximately 13% occurring once. V lost 3 bases to trimming and J lost 5 bases; unmatched junction nucleotides: 2. There are 14 residues in the CDR3. Germline CDR1 GEAIGNYY, CDR2 EKD. In its sample, this clone was seen a few times. Material for sequencing was gamma-delta T cells. This chain links TRDV2 with TRDJ2, with 10 bases matching TRDD3. This clonotype was obtained from a human donor. It is not recorded whose cells these are; they may come from a transplant donor. The CDR3 is CACDVLGDTAQLFF. The CDR3 bases are TGTGCCTGTGACGTACTGGGGGATACAGCACAACTCTTCTTT.